A single T cell receptor beta chain is shown here with its context. No cognate antigen has been identified for it. No base-level quality is on record; no much larger clone is a single base apart. These data originate in a study of cytomegalovirus exposure and HLA in healthy donors (dated by TCRdb to 2017 to 2019). Regarding the study in general: In an earlier analysis of roughly 500 of the donors, approximately 300 Gb of sequence data and some 120 million unique TCR beta sequences from some 170 million T cells were reported. In a later genetic analysis, genome-wide SNP genotypes for 398 of the 666 donors were used, and that subset was treated as a discovery cohort. A separate validation cohort of about 110 different subjects was used in addition to the 666-subject first cohort. A later analysis re-examined previously published TCR beta repertoires from several hundred donors and added high-resolution HLA genotyping to investigate patterns of TCR occurrence. Among the roughly 380 genotyped donors, around 81% belonged to the genetic ancestry cluster associated with self-reported Caucasian donors. Typing coverage varied by locus: roughly 629-630 donors for A, B, C, DRB1 and DQB1; some 520 for DQA1; more than 600 for DPA1; around 490 for DPB1. The study combined high-throughput TCR immunosequencing, statistical association of individual TCRs with disease status, and machine learning to predict cytomegalovirus infection status. Alongside the repertoire data, information on donor age, sex, ethnicity and CMV serostatus was compiled. The study profiled the T cell repertoires of around 700 subjects by immunosequencing and related them to cytomegalovirus serostatus. The study was designed to test whether signatures of past pathogen exposure could be identified by cataloging public T cell receptors. On average, around 200,000 unique TCR beta nucleotide sequences were sequenced per donor among some 430 genotyped donors of the cohort, with roughly 18% of those sequences being non-productive. An earlier analysis of about 600 of the donors used high-throughput TCR beta sequencing to judge whether each TCR beta V gene segment behaved as functional or pseudogenic. All discovery cohort repertoires had been generated on a single sequencing platform. Several DR-DQ haplotypes were handled as single units for association and clustering because linkage in the cohort was strong. Rather than drawing on any new phenotypic data, the later analysis identified candidate immune exposures from TCR beta sequences and the way those sequences occurred across donors. An early release that covered about 600 HLA-typed donors contained around 300 gigabases of sequencing data and tens of millions of unique TCR sequences. HLA typing covered class I and class II loci at four-digit resolution. Study-wide conclusions, independent of this receptor: An earlier analysis of roughly 570 of the donors showed that most TCR beta V segments appeared in productive rearrangements either about 87% or about 30% of the time, which broadly matched IMGT annotations. Assigning TCR associations to individual alleles was difficult when HLA alleles, especially DR and DQ, strongly co-occurred. The classifier was reported to diagnose cytomegalovirus status with high specificity and sensitivity in both the original and validation cohorts. In the study, 150 to 200 TCR beta chains were listed as associated with cytomegalovirus. The cohort was sequenced for TCR beta chains only, and without alpha or paired-chain data the features that could be detected were limited. CMV serostatus was the only immune exposure information available for the cohort. The earlier analysis of 587 of the donors excluded 15 to 20 rarely observed V segments, including chromosome 9 orphons, because counts were too low. A later analysis found that most CMV-associated TCR beta chains appeared HLA-restricted, with HLA associations seemingly driven largely by CMV exposure. In a later analysis, HLA-associated TCR beta chains showed more clonal expansion and lower generation probabilities than non-associated chains that were equally common. Linkage disequilibrium might explain the correlated functional status among segregating V segments, but an unknown experimental factor could not be excluded. Several of the top co-occurrence clusters appeared to be linked to parvovirus B19, influenza, CMV and Epstein-Barr virus, according to a later analysis. The authors suggested that the approach could potentially be generalized to other disease states and immunological phenotypes. In a later genetic analysis, fewer N-insertions in productive TCRs were reported among donors in an Asian-associated ancestry cluster than the approximately 710-donor mean. In a later genetic analysis, a missense DCLRE1C variant was associated with V-gene and J-gene trimming of TCR beta chains, and the association was replicated in an independent cohort. HLA typing was unavailable for some donors at each locus, so association tests used only the typed subset. Some IMGT-functional V segments, including TRBV6-2 and TRBV6-3, could not be told apart with the 87-base-pair reads, so those segments were excluded. A later analysis found that TCR association rates varied across HLA loci, with DRB1 alleles showing the most associated TCRs and HLA-C alleles the fewest. In a later analysis, 16,951 TCR beta sequences were associated with specific HLA alleles at a false discovery rate of 0.05. A cluster of highly shared sequence variants was judged likely to represent a technical artifact of the sequencing pipeline. A further reported finding was that TCR beta sequences accurately predicted the HLA-A and HLA-B alleles for most subjects in the first cohort. Presence/absence analyses assumed roughly uniform sequencing depth across donors, an assumption that may not hold. A few of the identified cytomegalovirus-associated TCR beta chains were confirmed in vitro to be specific for cytomegalovirus antigens. Across donors, most TCR sequences were observed very rarely, whereas some public TCRs were present in many individuals.

To prepare the library, the immunoSEQ multiplex PCR assay was applied. A mixture of 60 forward primers for TCR Vbeta segments and 13 reverse primers for TCR Jbeta segments was used in the multiplex PCR. A multiplex PCR assay on genomic DNA amplified the CDR3 region of rearranged TCR beta genes. On the Illumina HiSeq System, the amplified TCR beta libraries were sequenced as 87-base-pair reads. On the study's bioinformatics: In a later analysis, tens of millions of unique TCR beta chains were counted across the approximately 640 repertoires, and roughly 10 million of these chains were shared by at least two donors. A nearest-neighbor algorithm error-corrected the raw reads and collapsed the reads into unique sequences, merging closely related sequences to remove PCR and sequencing errors. To assign V, D and J gene segments, CDR3 sequences were aligned to IMGT reference sequences. Each retained sequence needed at least a six-nucleotide match to both a V gene segment and a J gene segment. A rearrangement was called productive if the CDR3 had no stop codons and remained in frame with V and J, and every other rearrangement was called non-productive. Following IMGT convention, CDR3 was defined as the stretch from the second conserved V-encoded cysteine up to the conserved J-encoded phenylalanine. The earlier analysis of 587 of the donors excluded any sequence lacking an unambiguous match to a single V gene segment. An earlier analysis of several hundred of the donors called V segments functional above 56.7% productive rearrangements and segregating when the between-donor standard deviation exceeded 5%. A statistical classification framework was built to diagnose cytomegalovirus status from the catalog of TCR beta chain sequences. In a later analysis, TCR nucleotide sequences were compared against IMGT/GENE-DB human TR gene sequences so that V and J genes could be assigned. Using the TCRdist pipeline, a later analysis assigned CDR3 sequences along with most-parsimonious VDJ recombination scenarios. In a later analysis, each TCR beta chain was defined by its CDR3 amino acid sequence together with its V-gene family, and reads without a unique V-gene family were excluded. As a way to deal with suspected cross-contamination and a sequencing artifact, a later analysis dropped more than 500 nucleotide sequences that were highly shared and had low generation probability. A later analysis calculated a clonal expansion index for each public chain from normalized within-repertoire ranks of inferred template counts. In a later analysis, generation probabilities were computed with a VDJ recombination model fitted to out-of-frame rearrangements, and the resulting probabilities were checked against IGoR. A later analysis scored TCR-TCR, TCR-HLA and TCR-CMV co-occurrence with hypergeometric tests, applying a repertoire-size bias correction to TCR pairs. False discovery rates were estimated in a later analysis by permuting HLA or CMV assignments 20 times. In a later analysis, co-occurring TCRs were grouped using DBSCAN, with TCRdist sequence similarity added in when clustering inside HLA-allele-positive subsets. For co-occurrence clustering, repertoires with fewer than 30,000 or more than 120,000 public chains were excluded, along with roughly 5 repertoires with anomalous nucleotide sharing. TCRdb retrieved this table from immuneACCESS and kept in-frame rearrangements only. Not all clones are present; in checked studies, unresolved V genes account for under half, and no reason is known for the remainder. The V and J calls and the clone size are those of that table, but D and trimming were determined from the DNA. The sample table contains fewer than 90,000 clones; only one count was recorded for almost 80% of them. The ten most abundant clones make up approximately 5.7% of the sample.

The CDR3 contains 15 residues, cysteine and phenylalanine counted. Only the CDR3 portion is preserved as DNA: 45 bases, with reading frame beginning at the first base. Trimming takes 1 base off V and 2 bases off J; junction bases not matched to a gene: 3. The germline V gene encodes CDR1 SGHTA and CDR2 FQGNSA. The cohort consisted of fewer than 700 healthy bone marrow donors. Cohort members were all nominally healthy when sampled, although unrecorded immune exposures were likely present. The donor was CMV seronegative and belonged to the group of under 400 seronegative cohort members. A peripheral blood sample was provided by each donor, and peripheral blood mononuclear cells were used for TCR beta sequencing. Genomic DNA extraction from the blood cell samples was performed with the Qiagen DNeasy Blood Extraction Kit.

The sample taken for sequencing was PBMCs. The rearrangement joined TRBV7-2 to TRBJ2-7; 9 of the junction bases match TRBD1. This clonotype was obtained from a female donor in good health and CMV-seronegative. Here is the DNA: TGTGCCAGCAGCTTAGAAGGACAGGGGACCTACGAGCAGTACTTC. It translates as CASSLEGQGTYEQYF.